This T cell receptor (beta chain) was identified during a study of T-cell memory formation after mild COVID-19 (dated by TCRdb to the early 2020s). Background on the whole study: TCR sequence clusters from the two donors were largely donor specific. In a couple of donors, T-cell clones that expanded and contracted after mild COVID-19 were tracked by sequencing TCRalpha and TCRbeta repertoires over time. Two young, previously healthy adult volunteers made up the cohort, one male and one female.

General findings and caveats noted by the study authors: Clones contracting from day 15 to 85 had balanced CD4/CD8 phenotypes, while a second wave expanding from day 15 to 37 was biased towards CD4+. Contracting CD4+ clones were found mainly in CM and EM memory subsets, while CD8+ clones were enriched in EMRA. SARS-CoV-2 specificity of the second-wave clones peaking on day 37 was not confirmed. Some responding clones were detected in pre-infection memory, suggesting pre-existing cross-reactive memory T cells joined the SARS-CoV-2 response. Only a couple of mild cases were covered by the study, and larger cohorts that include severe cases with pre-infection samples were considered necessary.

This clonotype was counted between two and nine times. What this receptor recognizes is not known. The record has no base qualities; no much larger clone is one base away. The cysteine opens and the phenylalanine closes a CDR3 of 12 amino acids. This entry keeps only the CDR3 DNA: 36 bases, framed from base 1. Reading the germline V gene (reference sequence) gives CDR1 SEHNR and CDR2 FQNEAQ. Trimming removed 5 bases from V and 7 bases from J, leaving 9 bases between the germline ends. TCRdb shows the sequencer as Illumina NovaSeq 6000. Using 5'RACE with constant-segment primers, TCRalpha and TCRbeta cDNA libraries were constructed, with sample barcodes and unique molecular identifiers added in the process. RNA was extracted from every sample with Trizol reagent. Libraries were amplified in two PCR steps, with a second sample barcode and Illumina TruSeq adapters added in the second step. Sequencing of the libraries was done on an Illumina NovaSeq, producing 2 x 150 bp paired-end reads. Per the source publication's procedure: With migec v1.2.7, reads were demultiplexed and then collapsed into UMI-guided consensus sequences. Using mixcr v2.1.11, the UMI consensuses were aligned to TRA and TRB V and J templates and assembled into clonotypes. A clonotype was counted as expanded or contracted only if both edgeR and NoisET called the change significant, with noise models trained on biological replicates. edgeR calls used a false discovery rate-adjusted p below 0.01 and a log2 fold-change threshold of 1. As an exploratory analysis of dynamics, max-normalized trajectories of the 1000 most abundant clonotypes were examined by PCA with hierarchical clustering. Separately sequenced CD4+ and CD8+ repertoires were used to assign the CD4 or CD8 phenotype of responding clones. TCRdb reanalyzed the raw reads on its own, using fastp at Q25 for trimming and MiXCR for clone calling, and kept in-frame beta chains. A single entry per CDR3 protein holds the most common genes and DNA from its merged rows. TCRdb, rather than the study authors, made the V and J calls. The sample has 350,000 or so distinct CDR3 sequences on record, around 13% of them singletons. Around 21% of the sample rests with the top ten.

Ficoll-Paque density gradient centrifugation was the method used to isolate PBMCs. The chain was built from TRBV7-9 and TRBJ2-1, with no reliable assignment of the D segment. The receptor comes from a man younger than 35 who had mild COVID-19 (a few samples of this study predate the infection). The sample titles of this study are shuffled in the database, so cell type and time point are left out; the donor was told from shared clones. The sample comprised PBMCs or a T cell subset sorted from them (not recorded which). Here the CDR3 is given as CASSPNLNEQFF. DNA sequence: TGTGCCAGCAGCCCAAACTTAAATGAGCAGTTCTTC. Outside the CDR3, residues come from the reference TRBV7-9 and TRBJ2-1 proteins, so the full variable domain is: DTGVSQNPRHKITKRGQNVTFRCDPISEHNRLYWYRQTLGQGPEFLTYFQNEAQLEKSRLLSDRFSAERPKGSFSTLEIQRTEQGDSAMYLCASSPNLNEQFFGPGTRLTVL.